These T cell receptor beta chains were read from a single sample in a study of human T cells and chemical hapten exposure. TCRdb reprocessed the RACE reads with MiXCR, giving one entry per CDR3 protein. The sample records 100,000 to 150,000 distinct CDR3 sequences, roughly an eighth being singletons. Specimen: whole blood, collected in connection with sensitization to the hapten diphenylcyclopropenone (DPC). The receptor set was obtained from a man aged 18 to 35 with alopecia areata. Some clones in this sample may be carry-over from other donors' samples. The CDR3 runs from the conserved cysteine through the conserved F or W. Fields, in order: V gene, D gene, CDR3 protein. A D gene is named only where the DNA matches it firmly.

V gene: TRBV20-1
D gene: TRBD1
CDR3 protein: CSARDLRDRVSYEQYF

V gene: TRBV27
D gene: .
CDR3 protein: CASRGGPIDTQYF

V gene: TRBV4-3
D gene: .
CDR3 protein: CASSQDSGRKTYEQYF

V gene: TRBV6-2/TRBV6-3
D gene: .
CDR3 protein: CASRPQAYGTEAFF

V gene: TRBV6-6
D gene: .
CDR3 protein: CASSSGLAKNIQYF

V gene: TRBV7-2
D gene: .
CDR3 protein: CASGSTETDEQYF

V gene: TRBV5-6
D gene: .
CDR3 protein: CASSLGSPQETQYF

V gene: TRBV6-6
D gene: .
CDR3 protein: CASSQDFQETQYF

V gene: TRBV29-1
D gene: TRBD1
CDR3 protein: CSAGTGSYEQYF

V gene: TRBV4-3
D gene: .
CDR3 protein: CASSQDTGIGAEAFF

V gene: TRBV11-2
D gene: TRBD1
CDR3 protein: CASGRQGSYNEQFF

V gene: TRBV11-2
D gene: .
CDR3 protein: CASSLPWGRRAKNIQYF

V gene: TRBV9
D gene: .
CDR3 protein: CASSTRGSNYGYTF

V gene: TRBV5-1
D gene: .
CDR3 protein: CASSLVGRLGSANEQFF

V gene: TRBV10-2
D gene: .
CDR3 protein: CASRGTRENEKLFF

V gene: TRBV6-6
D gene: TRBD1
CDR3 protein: CASSYDRQGIFTEAFF

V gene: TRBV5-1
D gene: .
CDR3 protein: CASSFDIGRTEAFF

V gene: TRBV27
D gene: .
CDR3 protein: CASSLFWKGSYNEQFF

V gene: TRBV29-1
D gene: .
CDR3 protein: CSVDGEGGPMNTEAFF

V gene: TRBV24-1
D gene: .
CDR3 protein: CATSGADYTDTQYF

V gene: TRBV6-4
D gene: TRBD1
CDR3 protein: CASSPTGTSYNEQFF

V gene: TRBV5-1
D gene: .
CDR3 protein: CASSLSRSDSGANVLTF

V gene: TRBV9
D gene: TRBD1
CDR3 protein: CASSLGQDYTGELFF

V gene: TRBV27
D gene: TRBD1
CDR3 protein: CASSPGTGDRTEAFF

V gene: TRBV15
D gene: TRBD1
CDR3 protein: CATSRDYSGGYEQYF

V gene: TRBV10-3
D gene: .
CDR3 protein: CAISESRGNEQYF

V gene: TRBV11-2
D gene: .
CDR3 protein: CASSFPSADTQYF

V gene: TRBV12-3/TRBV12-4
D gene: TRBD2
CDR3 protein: CASSRMGLAADTQYF

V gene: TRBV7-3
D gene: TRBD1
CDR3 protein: CASSLTLGQRNEQFF

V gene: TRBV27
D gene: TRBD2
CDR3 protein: CASTWGLPSDEYSYNEQFF

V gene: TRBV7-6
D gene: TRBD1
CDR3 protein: CASSLARGQGEPRAQYF

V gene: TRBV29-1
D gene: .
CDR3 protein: CSVAGWATEQYF

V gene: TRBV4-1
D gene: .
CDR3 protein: CASSQEAGYNEQFF

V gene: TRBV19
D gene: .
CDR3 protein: CASRWGQGNNQPQHF

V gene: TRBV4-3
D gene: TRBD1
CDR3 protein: CASSQVRRGRTEAFF

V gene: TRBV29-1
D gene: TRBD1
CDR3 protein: CSVYGTGGRELFF

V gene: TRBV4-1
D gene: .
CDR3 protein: CASSRVWDYGYTF

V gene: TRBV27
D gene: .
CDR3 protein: CASSITLNTEAFF

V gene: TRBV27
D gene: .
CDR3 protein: CASSLGQGGGETQYF

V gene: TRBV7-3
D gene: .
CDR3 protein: CASSFRGSSYNEQFF

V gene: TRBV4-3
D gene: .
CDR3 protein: CASSQDRGLAYEQYF

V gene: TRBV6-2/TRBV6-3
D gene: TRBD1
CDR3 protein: CASNDRALTDTQYF

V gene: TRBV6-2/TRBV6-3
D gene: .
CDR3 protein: CASSYGGPAYTEAFF

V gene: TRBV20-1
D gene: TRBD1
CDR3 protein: CSASGTGYGANVLTF

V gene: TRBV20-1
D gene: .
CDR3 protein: CSVFRDHASTDTQYF

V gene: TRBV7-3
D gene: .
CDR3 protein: CASSLLAGSVNTDTQYF

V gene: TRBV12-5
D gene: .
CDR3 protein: CASGLGTPYNEQFF